Shown below are 9 T cell receptor beta chains from a single sample sequenced in a study of blood T cell repertoires in COVID-19 (dated by TCRdb to about 2020). The library was produced with the immunoSEQ multiplex PCR assay. Held by TCRdb, this immuneACCESS table contains in-frame sequences only and omits some clones. Under half of the omission traces to an unresolved V gene where checked; the cause of the rest is unknown. This sample holds roughly 250,000 clones; approximately 90% were observed only once. 0.99% of the sample lies in the top ten. The sample taken for sequencing was peripheral blood. All receptors come from a woman between 40 and 50 years old who had recovered from COVID-19.

The rearrangement joins TRBV10-3 to TRBJ2-2; 12 nucleotides match TRBD2. There are 18 residues in the CDR3. The ends lost 4 bases at V and 0 bases at J; junction bases unmatched: 6. Germline V gives CDR1 ENHRY, CDR2 SYGVKD. The CDR3 protein is CAISATSGRRANTGELFF. The CDR3 DNA sequence: TGTGCCATCAGTGCGACTAGCGGGAGAAGGGCGAACACCGGGGAGCTGTTTTTT.

J is TRBJ1-1 and V is TRBV3-1 (or the pseudogene TRBV3-2); D is uncertain. Germline V gene lookup returns CDR1 LGHDT and CDR2 YNNKEL (reference sequence). The CDR3 consists of 14 residues. Trimming cost V 1 base and J 10 bases, with 16 bases left between them. The CDR3 DNA is TGTGCCAGCAGCCAAGTCGCCCAGGCTGGTGGAGCTTTCTTT. Residues: CASSQVAQAGGAFF.

The chain has TRBV5-4 and TRBJ1-2, with 10 bases lining up with TRBD1. The CDR3 totals 15 residues. Germline values: CDR1 SGHNT, CDR2 YYREEE (reference sequence). The J segment lost 4 bases and the V segment lost 1 base, leaving 4 bases of the junction unmatched. CDR3 DNA sequence: TGTGCCAGCAGCTTGCCGACAGGGGGCGGCTATGGCTACACCTTC. Its translation is CASSLPTGGGYGYTF.

The chain is built from TRBV7-3 and TRBJ1-1; D remains ambiguous. The CDR3 covers 13 residues. Germline CDR1 SGHTA, CDR2 FQGTGA. The ends were cut back, 5 bases at V and 1 base at J, with 8 bases in the middle. CDR3 in amino acids: CASSVGRNTEAFF. The CDR3 DNA follows: TGTGCCAGCAGCGTGGGGAGGAACACTGAAGCTTTCTTT.

This chain links TRBV7-8 with TRBJ2-5; 7 bases align to TRBD1. Per germline, CDR1 SGHVS and CDR2 FQNEAQ. Trimming removed 5 bases from V and 5 bases from J; junction bases left unmatched: 8. The CDR3 is 14 amino acids. The CDR3 is CASSGTAQGETQYF. In nucleotides, the CDR3 is TGTGCCAGCAGCGGGACAGCCCAGGGGGAGACCCAGTACTTC.

The J gene is TRBJ2-1, the V gene TRBV29-1, with a weak D call TRBD2 (6 bases). Germline V gene sequence: CDR1 SQVTM, CDR2 ANQGSEA. This CDR3 region has 13 residues. Trimming took off 6 bases at V and 5 bases at J, with 14 bases between the two ends. DNA of the CDR3: TGCAGCGTAGCCCGGGACTCAAACAATGAGCAGTTCTTC. It codes for CSVARDSNNEQFF.

The V call is TRBV5-6, the J call TRBJ2-5, with 7 bases aligning to TRBD2. Looked up from germline, CDR1 is SGHDT and CDR2 is YYEEEE. This CDR3 spans 16 amino acids. J was trimmed by 2 bases and V by 4 bases; bases with no gene match: 11. The CDR3 loop reads CASSPRWLAAQETQYF. CDR3 coding DNA: TGTGCCAGCAGCCCCCGGTGGCTAGCGGCACAAGAGACCCAGTACTTC.

This clone was seen a few times. The chain links TRBV7-2 to TRBJ1-6, with a possible D match to TRBD1 (6 bases). CDR3 size: 16 residues. Deletions cut 5 bases from V and 9 bases from J, with 20 bases between. Germline V gives CDR1 SGHTA, CDR2 FQGNSA. The CDR3 DNA is TGTGCCAGCAGCACCGGGCAGGGGCGTTTGGGTTCACCCCTCCACTTT. Protein: CASSTGQGRLGSPLHF.

This clone was observed a few times. The chain is built from TRBV11-2 and TRBJ1-2; D possibly corresponds to TRBD1 (5 bases). CDR3 length: 15 residues. CDR1 and CDR2 from the germline V gene are SGHAT and FQNNGV. Trimming took 5 bases from V and 7 from J, leaving 20 bases between them. CDR3 bases: TGTGCCAGCAGCCCCCATGGAGGGGCACCTTCTGGCTACACCTTC. This translates into CASSPHGGAPSGYTF.